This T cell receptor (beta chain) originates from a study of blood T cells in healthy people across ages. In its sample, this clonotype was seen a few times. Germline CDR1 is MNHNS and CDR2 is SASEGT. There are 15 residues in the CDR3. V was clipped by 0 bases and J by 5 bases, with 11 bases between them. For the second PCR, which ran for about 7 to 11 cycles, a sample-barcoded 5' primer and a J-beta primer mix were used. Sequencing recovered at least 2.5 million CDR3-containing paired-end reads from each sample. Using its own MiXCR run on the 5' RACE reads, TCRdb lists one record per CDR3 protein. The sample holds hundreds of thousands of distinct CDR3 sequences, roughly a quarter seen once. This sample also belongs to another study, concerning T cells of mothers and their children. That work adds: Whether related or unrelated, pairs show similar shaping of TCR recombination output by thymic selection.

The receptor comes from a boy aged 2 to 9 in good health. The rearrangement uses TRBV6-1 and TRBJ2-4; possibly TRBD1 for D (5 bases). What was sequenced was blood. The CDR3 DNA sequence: TGTGCCAGCAGTGAAGCGCCAGGGTCTCAAAACATTCAGTACTTC. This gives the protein CASSEAPGSQNIQYF.